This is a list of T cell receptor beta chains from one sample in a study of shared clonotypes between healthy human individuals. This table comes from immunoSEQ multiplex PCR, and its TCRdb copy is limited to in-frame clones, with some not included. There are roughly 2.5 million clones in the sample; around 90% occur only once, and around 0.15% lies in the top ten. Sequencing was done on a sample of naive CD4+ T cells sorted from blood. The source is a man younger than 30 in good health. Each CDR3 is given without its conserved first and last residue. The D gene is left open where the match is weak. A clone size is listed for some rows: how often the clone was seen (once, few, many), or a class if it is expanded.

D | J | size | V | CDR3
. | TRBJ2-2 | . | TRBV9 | ASSLQGQNTGELF
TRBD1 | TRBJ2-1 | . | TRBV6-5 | ASRLQGAHEQF
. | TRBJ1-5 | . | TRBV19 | ASSAVSHSNQPQH
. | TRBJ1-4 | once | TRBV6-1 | ASFGRRNEKLF
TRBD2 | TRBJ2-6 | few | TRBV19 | ASRGGAGANVLT
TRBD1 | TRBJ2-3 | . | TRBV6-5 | ASSYGTGSTDTQY
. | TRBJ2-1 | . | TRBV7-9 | ASSLAGGNEQF
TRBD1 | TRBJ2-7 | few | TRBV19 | ASSIGTEAYEQY
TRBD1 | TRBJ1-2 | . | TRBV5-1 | ASSLDEGAQGYT
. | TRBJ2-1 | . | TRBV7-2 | ASSSGTRAGNEQF
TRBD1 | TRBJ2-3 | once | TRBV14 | ASSQRTGERTDTQY
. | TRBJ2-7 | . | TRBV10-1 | AIDPIHCEQY